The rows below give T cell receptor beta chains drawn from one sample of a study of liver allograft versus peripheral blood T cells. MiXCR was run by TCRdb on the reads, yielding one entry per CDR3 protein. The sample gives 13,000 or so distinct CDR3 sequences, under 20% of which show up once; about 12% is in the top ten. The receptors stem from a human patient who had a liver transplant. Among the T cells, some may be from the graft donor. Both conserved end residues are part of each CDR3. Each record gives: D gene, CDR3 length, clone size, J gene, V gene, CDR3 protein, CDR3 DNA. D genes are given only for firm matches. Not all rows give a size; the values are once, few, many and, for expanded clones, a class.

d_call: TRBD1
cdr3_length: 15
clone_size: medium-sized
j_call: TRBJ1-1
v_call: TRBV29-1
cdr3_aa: CSVASRGPQNTEAFF
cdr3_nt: TGCAGCGTAGCTTCCAGGGGGCCCCAGAACACTGAAGCTTTCTTT

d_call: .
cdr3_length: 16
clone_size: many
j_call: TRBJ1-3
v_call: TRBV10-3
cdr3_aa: CAISLQGGLAGNTIYF
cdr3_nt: TGTGCCATCAGTTTACAGGGCGGCCTCGCTGGAAACACCATATATTTT

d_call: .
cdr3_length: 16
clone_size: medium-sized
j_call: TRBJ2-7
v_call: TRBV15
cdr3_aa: CATSRGVGGGIYEQYF
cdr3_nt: TGTGCCACCAGCAGAGGGGTAGGAGGAGGAATCTACGAGCAGTACTTC

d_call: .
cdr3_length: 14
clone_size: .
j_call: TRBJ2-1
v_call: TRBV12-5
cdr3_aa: CASGLSTDYNEQFF
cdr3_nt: TGTGCTAGTGGTTTGTCTACAGATTACAATGAGCAGTTCTTC

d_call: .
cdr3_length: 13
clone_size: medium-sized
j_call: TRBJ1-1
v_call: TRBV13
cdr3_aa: CASSLGTGTEAFF
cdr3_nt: TGTGCCAGCAGCTTGGGAACAGGGACTGAAGCTTTCTTT

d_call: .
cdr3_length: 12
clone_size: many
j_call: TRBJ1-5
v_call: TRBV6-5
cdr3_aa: CASSTGSQPQHF
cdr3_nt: TGTGCCAGCAGTACAGGGTCTCAGCCCCAGCATTTT

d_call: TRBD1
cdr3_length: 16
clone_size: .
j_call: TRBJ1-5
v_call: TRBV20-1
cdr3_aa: CRARTGQLISNQPQHF
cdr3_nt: TGCAGGGCCAGGACAGGGCAGTTGATTAGCAATCAGCCCCAGCATTTT

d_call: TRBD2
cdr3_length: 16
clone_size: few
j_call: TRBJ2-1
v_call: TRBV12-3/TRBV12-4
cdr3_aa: CASSLAGLAGGNEQFF
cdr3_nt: TGTGCCAGCAGTTTAGCCGGGCTAGCGGGGGGCAATGAGCAGTTCTTC

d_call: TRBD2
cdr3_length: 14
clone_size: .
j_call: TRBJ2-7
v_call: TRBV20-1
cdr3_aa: CSARFQRGGYEQYF
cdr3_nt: TGCAGTGCTAGATTCCAGCGGGGGGGCTACGAGCAGTACTTC

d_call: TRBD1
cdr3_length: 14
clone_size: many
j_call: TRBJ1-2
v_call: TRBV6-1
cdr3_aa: CASSEGGGWYGYTF
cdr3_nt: TGTGCCAGCAGTGAAGGAGGGGGCTGGTATGGCTACACCTTC

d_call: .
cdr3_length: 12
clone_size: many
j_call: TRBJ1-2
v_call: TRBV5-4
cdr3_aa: CASSLDGYGYTF
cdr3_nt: TGTGCCAGCAGCTTGGATGGTTATGGCTACACCTTC

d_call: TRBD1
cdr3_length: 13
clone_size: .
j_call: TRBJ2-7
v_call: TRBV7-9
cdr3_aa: CASSRDSRDEQYF
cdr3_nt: TGTGCCAGCAGCAGGGACAGTCGGGACGAGCAGTACTTC

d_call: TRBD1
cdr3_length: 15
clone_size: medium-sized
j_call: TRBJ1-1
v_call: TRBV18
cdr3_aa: CASSPQGQLNTEAFF
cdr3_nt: TGTGCCAGCTCGCCACAGGGGCAGCTGAACACTGAAGCTTTCTTT

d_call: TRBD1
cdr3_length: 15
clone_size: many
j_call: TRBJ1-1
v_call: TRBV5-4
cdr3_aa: CASSLGGQENTEAFF
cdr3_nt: TGTGCCAGCAGCTTGGGTGGACAGGAAAACACTGAAGCTTTCTTT

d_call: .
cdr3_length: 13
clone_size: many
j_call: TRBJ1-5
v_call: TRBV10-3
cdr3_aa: CAIKGDSNQPQHF
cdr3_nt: TGTGCCATCAAGGGGGACAGCAATCAGCCCCAGCATTTT

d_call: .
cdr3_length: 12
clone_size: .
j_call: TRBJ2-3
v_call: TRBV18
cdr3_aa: CVSSPQDPSQYF
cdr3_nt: TGTGTCAGCTCACCGCAGGACCCATCGCAGTATTTT